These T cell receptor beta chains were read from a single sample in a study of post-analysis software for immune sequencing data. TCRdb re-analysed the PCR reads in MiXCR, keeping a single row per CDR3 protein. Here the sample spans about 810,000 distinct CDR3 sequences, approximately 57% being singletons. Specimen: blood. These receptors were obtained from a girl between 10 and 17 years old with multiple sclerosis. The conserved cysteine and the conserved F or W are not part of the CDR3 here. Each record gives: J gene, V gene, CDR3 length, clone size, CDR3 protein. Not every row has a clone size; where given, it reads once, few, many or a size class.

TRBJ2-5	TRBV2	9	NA	ASETMKTQY
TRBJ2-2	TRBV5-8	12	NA	ASQTGPNTGELF
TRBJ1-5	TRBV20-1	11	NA	SARQGEGQPQH
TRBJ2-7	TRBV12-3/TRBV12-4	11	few	ASSFGLSYEQY
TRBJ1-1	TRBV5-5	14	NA	ASRATPARSDTEAF
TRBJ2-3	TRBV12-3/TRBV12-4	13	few	ASTSLYTSTDTQY
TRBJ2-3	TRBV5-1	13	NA	ASSLVREGANTQY
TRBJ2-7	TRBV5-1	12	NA	ASSLGYYDYEQY
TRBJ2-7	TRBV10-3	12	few	AISNAMGVVEQY
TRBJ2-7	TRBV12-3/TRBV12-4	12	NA	ASRRSFKSYEQY
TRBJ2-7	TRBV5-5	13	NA	ASSLGGTRSYEQY
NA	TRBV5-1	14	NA	ASSSLSGQQIYEQY
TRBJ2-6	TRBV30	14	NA	AWSAGRLTGANVLT
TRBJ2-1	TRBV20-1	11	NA	SARGVRYNEQF
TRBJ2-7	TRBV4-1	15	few	ASSQHKEQGHGYEQY
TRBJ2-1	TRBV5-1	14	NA	ASSSLRTSGFNEQF
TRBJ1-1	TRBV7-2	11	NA	ASSLAEGAQAF
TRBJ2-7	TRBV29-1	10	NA	SGGGGVHEQY
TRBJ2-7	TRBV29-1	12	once	SVVRQGAMYEQY
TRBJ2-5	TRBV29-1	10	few	SGTESQETQY
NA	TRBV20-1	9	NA	SAPTAAEQY
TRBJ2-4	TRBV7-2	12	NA	ASSSSVQGNIQY
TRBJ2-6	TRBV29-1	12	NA	STEGGSGANVLT
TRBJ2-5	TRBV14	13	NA	ASSPRSGTWGEQY
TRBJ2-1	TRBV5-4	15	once	ASSPSGQRGPGNEQF
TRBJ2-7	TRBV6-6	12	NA	ASSYPRDGYEQY
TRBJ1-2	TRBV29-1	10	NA	SVGTWDYGYT
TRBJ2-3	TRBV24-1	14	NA	ATSDASGTSTGTQY
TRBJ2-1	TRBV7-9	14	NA	ASSLVGDRLHNEQF
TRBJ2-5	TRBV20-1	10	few	SAQGLRETQY
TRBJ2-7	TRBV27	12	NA	ASSSGSHPYEQY
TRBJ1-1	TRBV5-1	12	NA	ASSLVGQDTEAF
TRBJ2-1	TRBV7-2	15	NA	ASSFNFWTSGHNEQF
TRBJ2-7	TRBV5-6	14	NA	ASSPFGGSASYEQY
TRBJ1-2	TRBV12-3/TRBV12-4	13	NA	ASSLAPDPVKGYT
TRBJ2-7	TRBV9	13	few	ASSAGTSGPYEQY
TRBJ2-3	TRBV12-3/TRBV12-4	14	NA	ASSLSLSGRSDTQY
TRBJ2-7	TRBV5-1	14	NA	ASSLVSAGGSARQY
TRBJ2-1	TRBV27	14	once	ASSPRSGLKPNEQF
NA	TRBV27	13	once	ASRQNRAQGDEQY
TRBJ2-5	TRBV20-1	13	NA	SANPGTQDWKTQY
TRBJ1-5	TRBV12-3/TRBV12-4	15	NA	ASSLALGGAINQPQH
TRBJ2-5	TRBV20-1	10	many	SAGRGQETQY
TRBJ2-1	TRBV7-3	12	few	ASSLQAGGNEQF
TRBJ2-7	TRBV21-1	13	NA	ASSKVGDGSYEQY
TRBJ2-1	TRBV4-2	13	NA	ASSLLRGPYNEQF
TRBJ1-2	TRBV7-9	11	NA	AGFSGPNYGYT
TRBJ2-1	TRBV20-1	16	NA	SVVALGFERVSYNEQF
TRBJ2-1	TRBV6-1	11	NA	ASSEPLSNEQF
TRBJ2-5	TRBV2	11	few	ASSVRDRETQY
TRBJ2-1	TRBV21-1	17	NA	ASKGRDHYRFSSYNEQF
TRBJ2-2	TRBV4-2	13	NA	ASSQDLTTSGELF
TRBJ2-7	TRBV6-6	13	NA	ASTASGRASYEQY
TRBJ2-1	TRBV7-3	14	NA	ASSLESRTGWNEQF